This T cell receptor beta chain originates from a study of shared clonotypes between healthy human individuals. Study-wide results and caveats: It was only blood that was sampled, and tissue repertoires likely differ. The study's rarefaction showed incomplete sorted-subset sequencing despite large depth. Clonotypes which were not shared had lower generation probabilities than clonotypes that all four donors shared.

In its sample, this clone was seen a few times. Its target is unknown. Other DNA sequences from this sample encode an identical CDR3 as well. This table comes from immunoSEQ multiplex PCR, and its TCRdb copy is limited to in-frame clones, with some not included. Of more than 2,000,000 clones in the sample, around 94% were seen once. The sequence was collected from a man between 18 and 35 years old in good health. Sequencing input: naive CD4+ T cells sorted from blood. As for subset: CD45RA+ positively selected.

DNA of the CDR3: TGTGCCAGCAGTTACAGGGGAGGCTACACCTTC. Translating it yields CASSYRGGYTF. V gene TRBV2 combines with J gene TRBJ1-2; TRBD1 aligns across 7 bases. Germline lookup yields CDR1 SNHLY and CDR2 FYNNEI. Losses at the gene ends were 5 bases for V and 8 bases for J; bases not matched to a gene: 2. This CDR3 spans 11 amino acids.